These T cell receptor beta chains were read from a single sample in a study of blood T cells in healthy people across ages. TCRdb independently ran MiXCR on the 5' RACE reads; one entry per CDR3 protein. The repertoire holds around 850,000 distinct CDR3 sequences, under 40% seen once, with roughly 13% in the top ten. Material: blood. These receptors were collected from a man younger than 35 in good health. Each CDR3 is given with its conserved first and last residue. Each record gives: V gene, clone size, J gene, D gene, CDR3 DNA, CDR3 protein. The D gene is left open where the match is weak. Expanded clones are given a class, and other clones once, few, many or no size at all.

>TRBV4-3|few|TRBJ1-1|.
TGCGCCAGCAGCCAAGATTTAGGGGCAGATTTTATGAACACTGAAGCTTTCTTT
CASSQDLGADFMNTEAFF
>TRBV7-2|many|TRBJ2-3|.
TGTGCCAGCAGCTTATCCGGCCTTGTTGCAGATACGCAGTATTTT
CASSLSGLVADTQYF
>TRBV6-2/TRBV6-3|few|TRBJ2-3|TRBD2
TGTGCCAGCAGTTACTCCCTAGCGGGGGGACCCGGGAGCACAGATACGCAGTATTTT
CASSYSLAGGPGSTDTQYF
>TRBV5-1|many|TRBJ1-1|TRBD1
TGCGCCAGCAGCCCTTTGACAGGGGGGAACACTGAAGCTTTCTTT
CASSPLTGGNTEAFF
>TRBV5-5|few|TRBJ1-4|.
TGTGCCAGCAGCTTGGACAGGGAAAAACTGTTTTTT
CASSLDREKLFF
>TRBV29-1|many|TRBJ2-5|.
TGCAGCGTTTCCCGACAGGTTCAAGAGACCCAGTACTTC
CSVSRQVQETQYF
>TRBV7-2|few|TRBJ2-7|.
TGTGCCAGCAGCGTACTGGGGGACCTCTCCTACGAGCAGTACTTC
CASSVLGDLSYEQYF
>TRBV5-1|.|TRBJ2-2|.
TGCGCCAGCAGCTTGTTGAGTTATGGGGGGTCCCCGAACACCGGGGAGCTGTTTTTT
CASSLLSYGGSPNTGELFF
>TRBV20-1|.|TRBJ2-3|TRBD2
TGCAGTGCTAGAGACCCTCTGGGACTAGCGGGGGGTCGCACAGATACGCAGTATTTT
CSARDPLGLAGGRTDTQYF
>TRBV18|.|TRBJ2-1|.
TGTGCCAGCTCACCCACGGATCAGACATCGGGTGAGCAGTTCTTC
CASSPTDQTSGEQFF
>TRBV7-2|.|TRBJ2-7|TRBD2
TGTGCCAGCAGCTTATACGGGGGGGCTTTCAATGAGCAGTACTTC
CASSLYGGAFNEQYF
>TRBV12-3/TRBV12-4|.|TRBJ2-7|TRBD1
TGTGCCAGCAGTTTCCTCATGGGGGGACAGGGCTACGAGCAGTACTTC
CASSFLMGGQGYEQYF
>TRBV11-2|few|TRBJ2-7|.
TGTGCCAGCAGCTTAGATGACAGATACAATGAGCAGTACTTC
CASSLDDRYNEQYF
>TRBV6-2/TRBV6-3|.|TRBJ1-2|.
TGTGCCAGCAGCCTTTCGTACAGGGCTGCCACGCTGGGCTACACCTTC
CASSLSYRAATLGYTF
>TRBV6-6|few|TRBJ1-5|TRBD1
TGTGCCAGCAGTTCAACCGACAGGGTTGGCAATCAGCCCCAGCATTTT
CASSSTDRVGNQPQHF
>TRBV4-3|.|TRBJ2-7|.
TGCGCCAGCAGCCAAGAAGGGGGGGTGAAGGTTGTGTCCTACAATGAGCAGTACTTC
CASSQEGGVKVVSYNEQYF
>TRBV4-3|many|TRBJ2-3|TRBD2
TGCGCCAGCAGCCAAGAATCGGGGGCGGGGGGAACCACAGATACGCAGTATTTT
CASSQESGAGGTTDTQYF
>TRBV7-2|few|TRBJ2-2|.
TGTGCCAGCAGCCTTTTAGGGACGAACACCGGGGAGCTGTTTTTT
CASSLLGTNTGELFF
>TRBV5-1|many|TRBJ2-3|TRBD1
TGCGCCAGCAGCTGGGGGACAGCCACAGATACGCAGTATTTT
CASSWGTATDTQYF
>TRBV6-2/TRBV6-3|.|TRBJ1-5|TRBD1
TGTGCCAGCAACAACCAGGCAGGGGGACCCCTTAGCAATCAGCCCCAGCATTTT
CASNNQAGGPLSNQPQHF
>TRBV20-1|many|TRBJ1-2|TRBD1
TGCAGTGCTAGAGAGACCAGGGGGCCGAGCGGCTACACCTTC
CSARETRGPSGYTF
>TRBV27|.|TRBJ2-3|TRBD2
TGTGCCAGCAGCCCGACTAGCGGGATGGCTACAGATACGCAGTATTTT
CASSPTSGMATDTQYF
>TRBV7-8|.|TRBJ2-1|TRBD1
TGTGCCAGCAGCTTCCAGGACAGGGCCTCCCTCAGTGAGCAGTTCTTC
CASSFQDRASLSEQFF
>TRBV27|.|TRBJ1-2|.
TGTGCCAGCAGACATGACGGAAGATATGGCTACACCTTC
CASRHDGRYGYTF
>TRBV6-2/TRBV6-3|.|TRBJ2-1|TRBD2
TGTGCCAGCAGTGACGGCGGGGGGGCCTCTGAGCAGTTCTTC
CASSDGGGASEQFF
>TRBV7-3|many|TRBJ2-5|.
TGTGCCAGCAGCTTATCGGGGGAAGGGGAGACCCAGTACTTC
CASSLSGEGETQYF
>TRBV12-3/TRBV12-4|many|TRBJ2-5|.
TGTGCCACCCGACTAGACGTGAGGGAGACCCAGTACTTC
CATRLDVRETQYF
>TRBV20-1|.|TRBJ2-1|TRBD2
TGCAGTGCTAGTTACGCAAAAGGACTAGCGGGACCACCAAGCTCCTACAATGAGCAGTTCTTC
CSASYAKGLAGPPSSYNEQFF
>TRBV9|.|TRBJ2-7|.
TGTGCCAGCAGCCCCGCGACAGGATCCTACGAGCAGTACTTC
CASSPATGSYEQYF
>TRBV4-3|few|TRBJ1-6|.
TGCGCCAGCAGCCAAGAATGGGGACGAGTATTGACCCTCCACTTT
CASSQEWGRVLTLHF
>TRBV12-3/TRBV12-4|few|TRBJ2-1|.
TGTGCCAGCAGTCCAACAGCCAACTCCTACAATGAGCAGTTCTTC
CASSPTANSYNEQFF
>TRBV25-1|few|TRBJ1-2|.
TGTGCCAGCAGTGAACCCACAGCGGGGAACTATGGCTACACCTTC
CASSEPTAGNYGYTF
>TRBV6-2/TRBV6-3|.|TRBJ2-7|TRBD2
TGTGCTAGCAGTTATGGGAGCGGGGGGGACTCCTACGAGCAGTACTTC
CASSYGSGGDSYEQYF
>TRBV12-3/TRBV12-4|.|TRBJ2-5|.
TGTGCCAGCGGTTCGGGGGGCGATTTGAATGAGCAGTACTTC
CASGSGGDLNEQYF
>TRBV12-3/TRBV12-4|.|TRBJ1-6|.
TGTGCCAGCAGTTTAGGTGGGGGCAGGAATTCACCCCTCCACTTT
CASSLGGGRNSPLHF
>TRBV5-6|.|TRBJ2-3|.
TGTGCCAGCATCGCCGACCATGACGCGCAGTATTTT
CASIADHDAQYF
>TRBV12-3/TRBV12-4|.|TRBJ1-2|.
TGTGCCAGCAGCCCCGTCGGGGGGGGTTCCTATGGCTACACCTTC
CASSPVGGGSYGYTF
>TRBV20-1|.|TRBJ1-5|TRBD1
TGCAGTGCTTCGGACAGGTCCTCGGCGCTCCAGCATTTT
CSASDRSSALQHF
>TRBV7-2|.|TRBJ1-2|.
TGTGCCAGCAGCTTAGGTAGCATGGGTGAAGGCTATGGCTACACCTTC
CASSLGSMGEGYGYTF
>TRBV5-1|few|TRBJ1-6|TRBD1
TGCGCCAGCAGCTTGGAAGGACAGGGGTATTCACCCCTCCACTTT
CASSLEGQGYSPLHF
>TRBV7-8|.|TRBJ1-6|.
TGTGCCAGCAGCTTAGCGAGGAATTCACCCCTCCACTTT
CASSLARNSPLHF
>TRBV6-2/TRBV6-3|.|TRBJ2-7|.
TGTGCCACCACCAGAAGGTTCGGGTACGAGCAGTACTTC
CATTRRFGYEQYF